This T cell receptor beta chain was retrieved from a study of blood T cell repertoires in COVID-19. V gave up 1 base and J gave up 1 base, with 7 bases separating them. This CDR3 is built from 14 residues. Germline V lookup: CDR1 SGHTA, CDR2 FQGNSA. Assay used: immunoSEQ multiplex PCR; TCRdb lists only in-frame clones, some missing. The table lists 150,000 or so clones, about four fifths of them singletons. This chain uses TRBV7-2 with TRBJ1-1; D perhaps matches TRBD1 (5 bases). The TCR was taken from a woman aged 55-69 years with acute or convalescent COVID-19. Sequencing used peripheral blood. The CDR3 DNA follows: TGTGCCAGCAGCTTAGGCAGGGCGAACACTGAAGCTTTCTTT. This codes for CASSLGRANTEAFF.